These 27 T cell receptor beta chains were sequenced from one sample in a study of blood T cell repertoires in COVID-19. Generated by immunoSEQ multiplex PCR, the TCRdb table keeps only in-frame clones and is missing some. In the table there are about 45,000 clones, about 90% of which are singletons. The sequenced sample consisted of peripheral blood. The receptors stem from a human donor in a cohort sampled during active COVID-19.

The chain has TRBV30 and TRBJ1-4; 8 nucleotides match TRBD1. The V gene end was trimmed by 8 bases and the J gene end by 8 bases; junction bases not matched to a gene: 7. Germline V gene data show CDR1 as GTSNPN and CDR2 as SVGIG (reference sequence). The CDR3 totals 12 residues. This CDR3 is CAHQGAGEKLFF. The CDR3 DNA is TGTGCCCACCAGGGGGCGGGCGAAAAACTGTTTTTT.

The V gene is TRBV29-1, the J gene TRBJ2-5; 7 bases are shared with TRBD2. The J segment lost 5 bases and the V segment lost 0 bases, leaving 9 bases of the junction unmatched. The CDR3 runs 15 residues. Germline CDR1 is SQVTM and CDR2 is ANQGSEA. The DNA of the CDR3 is TGCAGCGTTGAAGACCACGGGAGGCCCGGGGAGACCCAGTACTTC. This encodes CSVEDHGRPGETQYF. The entire variable domain, with the rest obtained from reference TRBV29-1 and TRBJ2-5, is as follows: SAVISQKPSRDICQRGTSLTIQCQVDSQVTMMFWYRQQPGQSLTLIATANQGSEATYESGFVIDKFPISRPNLTFSTLTVSNMSPEDSSIYLCSVEDHGRPGETQYFGPGTRLLVL.

The rearrangement links TRBV5-8 to TRBJ2-1, with 7 bases that match TRBD2. This CDR3 region has 14 residues. Germline lookup yields CDR1 SGHTS and CDR2 YDEGEE. Germline trimming cut 4 bases from V and 3 bases from J; bases unmatched to any gene: 4. CDR3 in DNA: TGTGCCAGCAGCCCGGGAGGCTTCTACAATGAGCAGTTCTTC. Residues: CASSPGGFYNEQFF.

The chain has TRBV5-4 and TRBJ2-7, with 11 nucleotides matching TRBD2. Trimming cost V 2 bases and J 4 bases; bases outside gene matches: 2. From germline, CDR1 is SGHNT and CDR2 YYREEE (reference sequence). This CDR3 comprises 14 residues. CDR3 amino acids: CASSFTSGSYEQYF. The CDR3 bases are TGTGCCAGCAGCTTTACTAGCGGGAGTTACGAGCAGTACTTC.

The sample holds one count of this clone. The genes are TRBV5-4 and TRBJ2-2, with TRBD1 matching over 7 bases. V dropped 3 bases and J dropped 5; count of bases not matched to a gene: 10. The CDR3 runs to 16 residues. Germline assignment: CDR1 SGHNT and CDR2 YYREEE (reference sequence). This CDR3 reads CASSYGQGVGTGELFF. The CDR3, as DNA: TGTGCCAGCAGCTACGGTCAGGGGGTAGGGACCGGGGAGCTGTTTTTT.

The CDR3 region has the DNA TGTGCCAGCAGCCAGACGGGACTAGCGGGCCCAAGCTCCTACAATGAGCAGTTCTTC. Translated, it gives CASSQTGLAGPSSYNEQFF. V and J are TRBV3-1 (or the pseudogene TRBV3-2) and TRBJ2-1, with TRBD2 matching over 12 bases. V lost 3 bases and J lost 0; bases outside the gene matches: 9. Germline-derived CDR1 and CDR2 are LGHDT and YNNKEL (reference sequence). The CDR3 loop spans 19 amino acids.

The chain recombines TRBV3-1 (or the pseudogene TRBV3-2) with TRBJ1-3; D not resolved. The germline V and J ends were trimmed by 4 bases and 4 bases, with 8 bases remaining between them. This CDR3 is 13 amino acids long. In germline, CDR1 is LGHDT, CDR2 YNNKEL (reference sequence). The CDR3: CASSPLQGNTIYF. The CDR3, as DNA: TGTGCCAGCAGCCCTTTACAGGGAAACACCATATATTTT.

The chain is built from TRBV15 and TRBJ2-4, with 11 bases fitting TRBD1. Germline lookup yields CDR1 LNHNV and CDR2 YYDKDF (reference sequence). V was pared by 3 bases and J by 6 bases, with 1 base of the junction left unmatched. This CDR3 contains 14 residues. CDR3: CATSRDRGLNIQYF. CDR3 bases: TGTGCCACCAGCAGGGACAGGGGGCTAAACATTCAGTACTTC.

V and J are TRBV7-3 and TRBJ2-1; 10 nucleotides align to TRBD2. This CDR3 region has 14 residues. Trimming cost V 5 bases and J 9 bases; bases outside gene matches: 7. The germline gives CDR1 SGHTA, CDR2 FQGTGA. The chain's CDR3 is CASSPRLAGGEQFF. CDR3 bases: TGTGCCAGCAGCCCAAGATTAGCGGGAGGTGAGCAGTTCTTC.

This clone was recorded only once. J is TRBJ2-1 and V is TRBV27; 7 bases map to TRBD1. CDR1 and CDR2 (germline): MNHEY, SMNVEV (reference sequence). The CDR3 contains 15 residues. V gave up 0 bases and J gave up 2 bases; unmatched junction bases: 1. This chain's CDR3 is CASSLSGQTYNEQFF. CDR3 nucleotides: TGTGCCAGCAGTTTATCGGGACAGACCTACAATGAGCAGTTCTTC.

CDR3 loop: CASSFGLAGTMSTDTQYF. CDR3 DNA: TGTGCCAGCAGCTTCGGCCTAGCGGGGACCATGAGCACAGATACGCAGTATTTT. This chain uses TRBV7-6 with TRBJ2-3, with 9 positions matching TRBD2. J was trimmed by 0 bases and V by 3 bases; bases with no gene match: 10. Germline CDR1 reads SGHVS; CDR2 reads FNYEAQ. There are 18 residues in the CDR3.

The V gene is TRBV28, the J gene TRBJ2-2, with 11 bases aligning to TRBD2. The germline gives CDR1 MDHEN, CDR2 SYDVKM. The CDR3 loop spans 18 amino acids. Trimming cost V 5 bases and J 1 base; bases outside gene matches: 9. As DNA, the CDR3 is TGTGCCAGCAGTCTCCCGACTAGCGGGGCGGAGAACACCGGGGAGCTGTTTTTT. It specifies CASSLPTSGAENTGELFF.

This clone has just a few counts. This chain connects TRBV2 to TRBJ2-7; 10 nucleotides line up with TRBD1. Per the germline V gene, CDR1 is SNHLY and CDR2 is FYNNEI. V trimming: 5 bases; J trimming: 3 bases; junction bases outside the gene matches: 4. The CDR3 loop spans 14 amino acids. This chain's CDR3 is CASSTWTGGYEQYF. The CDR3 DNA follows: TGTGCCAGCAGTACCTGGACAGGGGGCTACGAGCAGTACTTC.

This clone has just a few counts. This chain joins TRBV4-1 and TRBJ2-2; D gene uncertain. Germline V CDR1 and CDR2: MGHRA, YSYEKL. The CDR3 has 12 amino acids. Between the trimmed V and J ends, which lost 4 bases and 6 bases, there was a span of 6 bases. This CDR3 is CASSRTAGELFF. In nucleotides, the CDR3 is TGCGCCAGCAGCCGAACAGCCGGGGAGCTGTTTTTT.

J is TRBJ2-2 and V is TRBV5-4, with 8 nucleotides matching TRBD2. Trimming cost V 4 bases and J 4 bases; bases outside gene matches: 6. CDR1 is SGHNT and CDR2 is YYREEE in the germline V gene (reference sequence). This CDR3 contains 15 residues. DNA for the CDR3: TGTGCCAGCAGCCACGGGGGGGGTACCACCGGGGAGCTGTTTTTT. This encodes CASSHGGGTTGELFF.

This clone was detected once. V and J are TRBV5-1 and TRBJ2-2, with 10 bases identical to TRBD2. The CDR3 spans 16 residues. CDR1 is SGHRS and CDR2 is YFSETQ in the germline V gene. Trimming at V came to 1 base and at J to 4 bases, leaving 4 bases not matched to a gene. CDR3 region: CASSLKTSGTTGELFF. The CDR3 DNA reads TGCGCCAGCAGCTTGAAAACTAGCGGGACCACCGGGGAGCTGTTTTTT.

The V gene is TRBV14, the J gene TRBJ2-1, with 7 positions matching TRBD1. The CDR3 is 17 amino acids. V gave up 4 bases and J gave up 2 bases; unmatched junction bases: 11. Germline CDR1 and CDR2: SGHDN and FVKESK. The CDR3 bases are TGTGCCAGCAGCCCAAGACAGGGAAGACAAGCCTACAATGAGCAGTTCTTC. As protein: CASSPRQGRQAYNEQFF.

This clone appeared once. The chain employs TRBV5-4 and TRBJ2-7, with a weak D call TRBD2 (6 bases). The CDR3 is 15 residues long. Trimming took 0 bases from V and 4 from J, leaving 14 bases between them. Germline V CDR1 and CDR2: SGHNT, YYREEE (reference sequence). The CDR3 sequence: CASSLGWDGGYEQYF. In DNA, the CDR3 is TGTGCCAGCAGCTTGGGCTGGGACGGGGGATACGAGCAGTACTTC.

This chain links TRBV19 with TRBJ1-1, with D perhaps matching TRBD1 (6 bases). V lost 6 bases and J lost 0, with 17 bases in between. The CDR3 extends over 16 amino acids. The germline V gene encodes CDR1 LNHDA and CDR2 SQIVND (reference sequence). The CDR3 loop reads CASRPTPGQMNTEAFF. The CDR3 bases are TGTGCCAGTAGGCCGACACCGGGACAAATGAACACTGAAGCTTTCTTT.

This chain connects TRBV15 to TRBJ2-1; 10 bases line up with TRBD2. The CDR3 is 13 residues long. Per germline, CDR1 LNHNV and CDR2 YYDKDF (reference sequence). V lost 3 bases to trimming and J lost 9 bases; unmatched junction nucleotides: 2. This CDR3 is CATSSRTSGEQFF. CDR3 in DNA: TGTGCCACCAGCAGCAGGACTAGCGGTGAGCAGTTCTTC.

The chain is built from TRBV7-9 and TRBJ2-1; the match to TRBD2 covers 14 bases. After removal of 5 bases from V and 4 bases from J, the junction contained 4 bases not matched to a gene. CDR1 SEHNR and CDR2 FQNEAQ come from the germline V gene (reference sequence). The CDR3 has 16 amino acids. In nucleotides, the CDR3 is TGTGCCAGCAGCCGCAGGACTAGCGGGAGGTACAATGAGCAGTTCTTC. Residues: CASSRRTSGRYNEQFF.

The V call is TRBV7-3, the J call TRBJ2-1, with 10 bases lining up with TRBD2. The CDR3 totals 16 residues. Germline V gene lookup returns CDR1 SGHTA and CDR2 FQGTGA. V was clipped by 1 base and J by 6 bases; unmatched bases: 6. The CDR3 bases are TGTGCCAGCAGCTTAAGGTTAGCGGGAGGTCTCAATGAGCAGTTCTTC. It encodes CASSLRLAGGLNEQFF.

This clone occurred a few times. The V and J genes are TRBV28 and TRBJ2-7; 7 nucleotides line up with TRBD1. V shed 5 bases, J shed 3 bases, and the junction held 10 bases outside the gene matches. Per germline, CDR1 MDHEN and CDR2 SYDVKM. The CDR3 length is 15 residues. The CDR3 bases are TGTGCCAGCAGTCCCTCCGGGACAGCCCGCTACGAGCAGTACTTC. It specifies CASSPSGTARYEQYF.

The chain is built from TRBV3-1 (or the pseudogene TRBV3-2) and TRBJ1-1, with 8 positions matching TRBD1. Germline V gene lookup returns CDR1 LGHDT and CDR2 YNNKEL (reference sequence). V trimming: 6 bases; J trimming: 4 bases; junction bases outside the gene matches: 7. The CDR3 has 14 amino acids. CDR3 region: CASRAGQGSTEAFF. The CDR3 DNA reads TGTGCCAGCAGGGCCGGACAGGGTAGCACTGAAGCTTTCTTT.

V and J are TRBV6-6 and TRBJ1-1; D is perhaps TRBD1 (5 bases). Germline V lookup: CDR1 MNHNY, CDR2 SVGAGI (reference sequence). The CDR3 length is 15 residues. Between the trimmed V and J ends, which lost 8 bases and 1 base, there was a span of 17 bases. The CDR3 DNA is TGTGCCAGCGCAACCCGCGGGGGGGGGAACACTGAAGCTTTCTTT. The encoded protein is CASATRGGGNTEAFF.

Details on this clone: The same CDR3 is also encoded by other DNA sequences in this sample. J is TRBJ2-7 and V is TRBV5-1; 9 bases are shared with TRBD2. Looked up from germline, CDR1 is SGHRS and CDR2 is YFSETQ. The V and J ends lost 1 base and 1 base, in that order; junction bases with no gene match: 0. The CDR3 loop spans 14 amino acids. CDR3 sequence reads: CASSLTSGSYEQYF. Written as DNA, the CDR3 is TGCGCCAGCAGCTTGACTAGCGGGTCCTACGAGCAGTACTTC.

This chain joins TRBV6-2 or TRBV6-3 and TRBJ2-4, with 7 bases fitting TRBD1. V lost 5 bases, J lost 6 bases, and 4 bases stayed unmatched. The CDR3 has 13 amino acids. Germline-derived CDR1 and CDR2 are MNHEY and SVGEGT. In DNA form, the CDR3 reads TGTGCCAGCAGTGCCGCAGGGGGAAACATTCAGTACTTC. Its translation is CASSAAGGNIQYF.